Presented here are 12 T cell receptor beta chains from one specimen sequenced in a study of response to subunit inactivated influenza vaccine. TCRdb processed the RT-PCR reads anew with MiXCR; each CDR3 protein has one entry. The sample contains about 530,000 distinct CDR3 sequences, over 9.5% of which appear only once. This specimen was PBMCs from blood, taken on the day of vaccination. The receptors derive from a man aged 50-60 years who received an inactivated influenza vaccine.

This clonotype was counted only a few times. The chain carries TRBV7-2 and TRBJ2-7; maybe TRBD2 (5 bases). This CDR3 spans 15 amino acids. V was cut by 1 base and J by 4 bases, with 14 bases left in between. Germline CDR1 reads SGHTA; CDR2 reads FQGNSA. The DNA of the CDR3 is TGTGCCAGCAGCTTAGGAACTGGGAGTGTATACGAGCAGTACTTC. The encoded protein is CASSLGTGSVYEQYF. Variable domain in full (rest from reference TRBV7-2 and TRBJ2-7): GAGVSQSPSNKVTEKGKDVELRCDPISGHTALYWYRQSLGQGLEFLIYFQGNSAPDKSGLPSDRFSAERTGGSVSTLTIQRTQQEDSAVYLCASSLGTGSVYEQYFGPGTRLTVT.

This rearrangement joins TRBV12-3 or TRBV12-4 to TRBJ2-6; TRBD1 matches at 7 bases. The junction had 15 bases not matched to a gene; V was cut back by 9 bases and J by 1 base. This CDR3 has 18 amino acids. CDR3 sequence reads: CARLIPGQSQSGANVLTF. In nucleotides, the CDR3 is TGTGCCAGGCTTATCCCGGGACAGTCTCAATCTGGGGCCAACGTCCTGACTTTC.

This sequence joins TRBV4-1 and TRBJ2-7; 11 bases match TRBD1. CDR3 length: 15 residues. The J segment lost 4 bases and the V segment lost 5 bases, leaving 7 bases of the junction unmatched. CDR1 MGHRA and CDR2 YSYEKL come from the germline V gene. CDR3 residues: CASSVRTGGVYEQYF. The CDR3 bases are TGCGCCAGCAGCGTACGGACAGGGGGCGTATACGAGCAGTACTTC.

This clonotype was seen at least ten times. The V and J genes are TRBV21-1 and TRBJ2-1; the table calls TRBD1, which could not be checked here. TRBV21-1 is a listed pseudogene. The CDR3 covers 15 residues. Here the CDR3 DNA reads TGTGCCAGCACGGCCCCCAGGCCCCTCGCCAATGAGCAGTTCTTC. It translates to CASTAPRPLANEQFF.

This clonotype was observed many times. The rearrangement joins TRBV12-3 or TRBV12-4 to TRBJ1-5; D is perhaps TRBD1 (5 bases). The CDR3 loop spans 14 amino acids. Trimming stripped 1 base from V and 5 bases from J, with 9 bases between. The CDR3 region is CASSLVGGYQPQHF. CDR3 nucleotide sequence: TGTGCCAGCAGTTTAGTTGGGGGTTATCAGCCCCAGCATTTT.

This clonotype was found a few times. The J gene is TRBJ2-7, the V gene TRBV6-2 or TRBV6-3; 10 bases align to TRBD2. Unmatched junction bases numbered 20, after V lost 4 bases and J lost 2 bases. CDR3 length equals 20 residues. Looked up from germline, CDR1 is MNHEY and CDR2 is SVGEGT. CDR3 DNA sequence: TGTGCCAGCAGTTTCAATCGACTAGCGGGCGGTAGACCGACTCCCTACGAGCAGTACTTC. Translated: CASSFNRLAGGRPTPYEQYF.

By sample share, this clonotype is medium-sized. The chain combines TRBV7-2 with TRBJ2-3; 12 bases are shared with TRBD2. From germline, CDR1 is SGHTA and CDR2 FQGNSA. Germline trimming cut 3 bases from V and 7 bases from J; bases unmatched to any gene: 11. This CDR3 has 17 residues. DNA of the CDR3: TGTGCCAGCAGCTTTGGCGTGAAGACTAGCGGGAGAAATACGCAGTATTTT. Amino acid sequence: CASSFGVKTSGRNTQYF.

This clonotype has a handful of counts. The chain joins TRBV7-9 to TRBJ2-7; TRBD1 agrees at 8 bases. The CDR3 has 16 residues. Germline loops: CDR1 SEHNR, CDR2 FQNEAQ (reference sequence). Trimming took 2 bases from V and 1 from J; bases not matched to a gene: 7. The CDR3 here is CASSLPKDRASYEQYF. For the CDR3, the DNA is TGTGCCAGCAGCTTACCTAAGGACAGGGCATCCTACGAGCAGTACTTC.

This rearrangement joins TRBV20-1 to TRBJ2-1; D perhaps matches TRBD1 (6 bases). Looked up from germline, CDR1 is DFQATT and CDR2 is SNEGSKA (reference sequence). The CDR3 spans 12 residues. Trimming removed 4 bases from V and 6 bases from J, with 10 bases in between. CDR3 coding DNA: TGCAGTGCTACCGGGACACTCAATGAGCAGTTCTTC. Amino acid sequence: CSATGTLNEQFF.

The rearrangement links TRBV7-2 to TRBJ2-4; D unclear. The CDR3 length is 14 residues. Per the germline V gene, CDR1 is SGHTA and CDR2 is FQGNSA. The germline V and J ends were trimmed by 1 base and 6 bases, with 10 bases remaining between them. CDR3: CASSLGRFANIQYF. The CDR3 nucleotides are TGTGCCAGCAGCTTAGGTCGCTTCGCAAACATTCAGTACTTC.

Only a few counts were recorded for this clonotype. The chain joins TRBV28 to TRBJ2-5; 10 nucleotides match TRBD1. Germline V gene lookup returns CDR1 MDHEN and CDR2 SYDVKM. This CDR3 region has 16 residues. Trimming at V came to 3 bases and at J to 1 base, leaving 5 bases not matched to a gene. The CDR3: CASSLADRGVQETQYF. The CDR3 nucleotides read TGTGCCAGCAGTTTGGCGGACAGGGGGGTCCAAGAGACCCAGTACTTC.

This chain uses TRBV12-3 or TRBV12-4 with TRBJ1-5; 9 bases align to TRBD1. Trimming at V came to 6 bases and at J to 11 bases, leaving 20 bases not matched to a gene. The CDR3 has 17 residues. CDR3 nucleotides: TGTGCCAGCAGCCAAAGTAACACCGGGACAGGGTATGAGTCCCAGCATTTT. Encoded protein: CASSQSNTGTGYESQHF.